A single sample gave rise to the 10 T cell receptor beta chains below, sequenced in a study of T-cell memory formation after mild COVID-19 (dated by TCRdb to about 2021). Receptor amplification or capture employed 5' RACE. The data were produced on an Illumina NovaSeq 6000. TCRdb cleaned the public reads at Q25 with fastp, built clones with MiXCR and kept in-frame beta chains. Rows are unified per CDR3 protein, each entry keeping the most common DNA and genes. For this sample the table gives 250,000 to 300,000 distinct CDR3 sequences, of which roughly 17% were detected only once. The ten largest clones capture roughly a fifth of the sample. Sequencing input: PBMCs or a T cell subset sorted from them (not recorded which). Source of these receptors: a man aged 18-30 years who had mild COVID-19 (a few samples of this study predate the infection). The sample titles of this study are shuffled in the database, so cell type and time point are left out; the donor was told from shared clones.

This clonotype was recorded many times. The V call is TRBV6-2 or TRBV6-3, the J call TRBJ1-1; D is unresolved. The CDR3 loop spans 14 amino acids. Between the trimmed V and J ends, which lost 6 bases and 1 base, there was a span of 12 bases. The germline gives CDR1 MNHEY, CDR2 SVGEGT. CDR3 nucleotides: TGTGCCAGCAGCCCGACACAGAGGAACACTGAAGCTTTCTTT. Protein product: CASSPTQRNTEAFF.

This clonotype was counted between two and nine times. Compared with germline, one end of the junction differs, possibly owing to a read error. V gene TRBV6-2 or TRBV6-3 combines with J gene TRBJ1-5, with D maybe TRBD1 (5 bases). Germline lookup yields CDR1 MNHEY and CDR2 SVGEGT. The CDR3 is made up of 13 amino acids. The CDR3 nucleotides read TGTGCCAGCAGTGACTCAGGGAATCAGCCCCAGCATTTT. Its translation is CASSDSGNQPQHF.

This clonotype appeared once. V is TRBV19 and J is TRBJ2-1; TRBD2 matches 7 bases. The V gene's germline CDR1 is LNHDA and CDR2 SQIVND (reference sequence). The J segment lost 4 bases and the V segment lost 6 bases, leaving 9 bases of the junction unmatched. This CDR3 is 15 amino acids long. The CDR3 protein is CASSPPAGPYNEQFF. The CDR3 DNA reads TGTGCCAGTAGCCCCCCAGCGGGACCGTACAATGAGCAGTTCTTC. Together with reference TRBV19 and TRBJ2-1, the CDR3 gives the full variable domain: DGGITQSPKYLFRKEGQNVTLSCEQNLNHDAMYWYRQDPGQGLRLIYYSQIVNDFQKGDIAEGYSVSREKKESFPLTVTSAQKNPTAFYLCASSPPAGPYNEQFFGPGTRLTVL.

This clonotype was seen more than once but under ten times. This rearrangement joins TRBV3-1 to TRBJ1-1; D remains ambiguous. The CDR3 is 14 residues long. Trimming cost V 0 bases and J 0 bases, with 5 bases left between them. Germline CDR1 is LGHDT and CDR2 is YNNKEL (reference sequence). DNA for the CDR3: TGTGCCAGCAGCCAAGATGGAGTGAACACTGAAGCTTTCTTT. This sequence encodes CASSQDGVNTEAFF.

This clonotype has a handful of counts. This chain uses TRBV30 with TRBJ2-4; the match to TRBD1 covers 7 bases. V shed 0 bases and J 7 bases; nucleotides not matched to a gene: 0. The CDR3 loop spans 12 amino acids. Per germline, CDR1 GTSNPN and CDR2 SVGIG (reference sequence). CDR3 region: CAWSVQGNIQYF. CDR3 DNA: TGTGCCTGGAGTGTACAGGGGAACATTCAGTACTTC.

This clonotype appeared a few times. V and J are TRBV5-1 and TRBJ2-7, with 10 bases identical to TRBD2. V lost 0 bases, J lost 7 bases, and 7 bases stayed unmatched. The germline V gene encodes CDR1 SGHRS and CDR2 YFSETQ. The CDR3 is 15 amino acids. The CDR3 loop is CASSLGASGGVEQYF. In nucleotides, the CDR3 is TGCGCCAGCAGCTTGGGGGCTAGCGGGGGCGTTGAGCAGTACTTC.

This clonotype was seen once. The chain uses TRBV20-1 and TRBJ2-3; D unclear. Trimming took off 4 bases at V and 4 bases at J, with 12 bases between the two ends. Germline CDR1 is DFQATT and CDR2 is SNEGSKA (reference sequence). This CDR3 has 13 residues. In DNA form, the CDR3 reads TGCAGTGCTAAGGGAAGCTCCCCAGATACGCAGTATTTT. This codes for CSAKGSSPDTQYF.

This clonotype showed up many times. The V call is TRBV20-1, the J call TRBJ1-5, with D possibly being TRBD1 (6 bases). V was trimmed by 1 base and J by 14 bases, leaving 15 bases between them. The CDR3 covers 12 residues. From germline, CDR1 is DFQATT and CDR2 SNEGSKA (reference sequence). The CDR3 here is CSARGQGPRKHF. CDR3 sequence (DNA): TGCAGTGCTAGAGGGCAGGGGCCCCGAAAGCATTTT.

This clonotype was counted between two and nine times. The chain uses TRBV14 and TRBJ1-2; tentatively, D is TRBD1 (5 bases). The CDR3 is made up of 15 amino acids. V was trimmed by 1 base and J by 8 bases, leaving 17 bases between them. The germline V gene has CDR1 SGHDN and CDR2 FVKESK. CDR3 sequence: CASSQVGTLSGGYTF. The CDR3 DNA reads as TGTGCCAGCAGCCAAGTTGGGACGCTATCGGGCGGCTACACCTTC.

This clonotype was recorded a few times. The V and J genes are TRBV27 and TRBJ2-1; no reliable D call. CDR3 length: 14 residues. Germline assignment: CDR1 MNHEY and CDR2 SMNVEV (reference sequence). Trimming left V 3 bases short and J 9 bases short, with 15 bases between. CDR3 coding DNA: TGTGCCAGCAGTTTTTCCCCCTCGCGACCTGAGCAGTTCTTC. It yields the protein CASSFSPSRPEQFF.